The present T cell receptor beta chain was sequenced within a study of T cells in localized non-small cell lung cancer (dated by TCRdb to the early 2020s). Study-wide context: The study analyzed T cell repertoires of 200 to 250 early-stage NSCLC patients, comparing tumors and uninvolved tumor-adjacent lungs. NSCLC patients had a mean age of around 70 years, and fewer than 150 were male and around 99 female. The cohort was made up of approximately 250 treatment-naive NSCLC patients whose localized lung tumors had been resected. Overall results and qualifications from the work: Because of the exploratory design, TCR variables were selected using unadjusted p-values without false-discovery rate correction. Higher T cell density in blood was associated with longer overall survival, whereas higher clonality in adjacent lung was associated with shorter survival. Uninvolved tumor-adjacent lung showed the highest T cell clonality, higher than tumor, which suggests more focused antigenic responses in the adjacent lung. Multi-region tumor sequencing was not performed, so intratumor heterogeneity could not be excluded. A median of around 57 of the top 100 tumor clones were detected in paired uninvolved adjacent lung, and around 30 of these tumor clones were also found among the top 100 clones of the paired uninvolved adjacent lung.

TCR beta CDR3 regions were sequenced from DNA using the immunoSEQ Assay. In the original analysis: To compute T cell density, TCR beta template counts were normalized to usable DNA, which was estimated by amplifying housekeeping genes. Richness was estimated using the preseqR package, with extrapolation to 400,000 templates for PBMC samples and to 120,000 templates for tissue samples. Clonality was calculated as one minus Pielou's evenness. To identify tissue-enriched TCRs, differential abundance testing was run on productive amino-acid clonotypes with a minimum total count of 5 and an alpha of 0.1. The Jaccard Index and the Morisita Overlap Index were used to quantify repertoire overlap between compartments. GLIPH clustered TCR beta CDR3s with public tetramer-defined viral CDR3s; viral motifs required at least three viral sequences plus V-gene enrichment. Here the immuneACCESS table is served through TCRdb, limited to in-frame sequences with V and J called. Missing clones are a known gap in these copies; in checked studies unresolved V genes cover under half, and the rest lacks a known reason. The D gene and trimming were derived from the DNA, and the V and J assignments and clone size from that table. In all, the sample holds over 25,000 clones, and more than 75% of those were seen once. Roughly a third of the sample lies in the top ten.

At diagnosis, peripheral blood, uninvolved tumor-adjacent lung and tumor were collected and were preserved as a mix of fresh-frozen and FFPE material. Blood samples were analyzed as peripheral blood mononuclear cells for TCR repertoire profiling. The germline ends are 3 bases apart after V is trimmed by 2 bases and J by 3 bases. CDR3 length: 11 amino acids, cysteine to phenylalanine. Only the CDR3 DNA is retained, 33 bases long and in frame from the first base. Per the germline V gene, SQVTM is the CDR1 and ANQGSEA is the CDR2. In its sample, this clone was seen once. No cognate antigen has been identified for it. No qualities accompany the bases; no much larger clone lies one base away.

This clonotype was sampled from a male donor aged 60 or older with stage II squamous cell lung carcinoma. In this chain, TRBV29-1 is recombined with TRBJ2-3; the D gene is unclear. The sequences come from peripheral blood, collected before any cancer treatment. The CDR3 reads as follows: CSVEYTDTQYF. The sequenced DNA: TGCAGCGTTGAATATACAGATACGCAGTATTTT.